The entry below gives a single T cell receptor (beta chain) sequence along with its context. Other DNA sequences of this sample code for an identical CDR3. Blood libraries mostly used roughly 500 ng genomic DNA, six replicates each. Sequencing was performed with immunoSEQ multiplex PCR; in TCRdb, only in-frame clones are kept and a portion is missing. The table has about 32,000 clones, almost 80% seen once; the top ten hold 3% to 3.5%. This sample is part of a study of neoadjuvant anti-PD-1 for oral cavity cancer. Study details: Patients without progression received a fourth nivolumab dose around day 43, then surgical resection on days 50-56.

Noted time point: after neoadjuvant nivolumab, at surgical resection. The V segment lost 3 bases and the J segment 2 bases; nucleotides outside the gene matches: 0. This CDR3 spans 15 amino acids. Germline V gene data show CDR1 as LNHNV and CDR2 as YYDKDF (reference sequence). This clonotype was obtained from a person aged 35-79 years with oral cavity squamous cell carcinoma. The rearrangement uses TRBV15 and TRBJ2-6; 8 nucleotides match TRBD1. The sequences come from PBMCs, collected after nivolumab (anti-PD-1) treatment. CDR3 sequence (DNA): TGTGCCACCAGCAGGGACAGGGCTGGGGCCAACGTCCTGACTTTC. Protein: CATSRDRAGANVLTF.